This record covers a single T cell receptor (beta chain). The data derive from a study of blood T cell repertoires in COVID-19. Study-wide context: Samples came from the United States, Italy and Spain, spanning acute and convalescent COVID-19. In each case, the material was cDNA or gDNA derived from T cells, B-cell-depleted T cells, or PBMCs.

Some clones are missing from TCRdb's copy, which holds only in-frame ones; the method was immunoSEQ multiplex PCR. The sample records hundreds of thousands of clones, about 84% being singletons. Recovered participants had two consecutive negative NP/OP PCR tests, healthcare professional clearance, or symptom resolution. CDR1 is MDHEN and CDR2 is SYDVKM in the germline V gene. Losses at the gene ends were 6 bases for V and 5 bases for J; bases not matched to a gene: 7. This CDR3 spans 15 amino acids. Input material: PBMCs or T cells enriched from blood (not recorded which). This sequence originates from a woman aged 45-65 years who had recovered from COVID-19. The chain has TRBV28 and TRBJ2-2, with 9 bases aligning to TRBD1. The CDR3 sequence: CASSTQGAVTGELFF. In DNA form, the CDR3 reads TGTGCCAGCAGCACACAGGGGGCCGTGACCGGGGAGCTGTTTTTT.